These 9 T cell receptor beta chains were all obtained from the same sample, sequenced in a study of CD8+ T cells in alopecia areata. Peripheral blood and lesional scalp punch biopsies came from alopecia areata patients. cDNA serving as the sequencing template came from extracted, reverse transcribed RNA. Produced via immunoSEQ multiplex PCR; TCRdb's table is partial and in-frame only. The sample records about 12,000 clones, roughly 50% being singletons. Sequenced material: skin. The receptors shown here come from a human donor with alopecia areata.

This clone was picked up one time. The gene calls are TRBV6-1 and TRBJ2-7, with D uncertain. In germline, CDR1 is MNHNS, CDR2 SASEGT. V dropped 5 bases and J dropped 4 bases, with 15 bases sitting between them. The CDR3 is made up of 14 amino acids. DNA for the CDR3: TGTGCCAGCAGTCCAGAATACGGAAGATACGAGCAGTACTTC. It is translated as CASSPEYGRYEQYF.

This chain connects TRBV30 to TRBJ1-1; D unresolved. Germline CDR1 is GTSNPN and CDR2 is SVGIG (reference sequence). Trimming shortened V by 3 bases and J by 6 bases, and 5 bases separated the two germline ends. The CDR3 is 10 residues long. This chain's CDR3 is CAWSRAEAFF. CDR3 DNA: TGTGCCTGGAGCCGGGCTGAAGCTTTCTTT.

V and J are TRBV29-1 and TRBJ2-7, with 14 bases aligning to TRBD2. The V gene end was trimmed by 6 bases and the J gene end by 3 bases; junction bases not matched to a gene: 7. Germline V gene lookup returns CDR1 SQVTM and CDR2 ANQGSEA. The CDR3 consists of 15 residues. The CDR3, as DNA: TGCAGCGTGAGACTAGCGGGGGGGCATTTCTACGAGCAGTACTTC. Translating gives CSVRLAGGHFYEQYF.

The chain recombines TRBV7-9 with TRBJ2-1; 7 bases line up with TRBD1. The CDR3 runs to 18 residues. V shed 2 bases, J shed 9 bases, and the junction held 19 bases outside the gene matches. Germline V lookup: CDR1 SEHNR, CDR2 FQNEAQ (reference sequence). As DNA, the CDR3 is TGTGCCAGCAGCTTAAGCCCCATGTTTGAGACAGGGATGGGTGAGCAGTTCTTC. Translating it yields CASSLSPMFETGMGEQFF.

The rearrangement uses TRBV5-1 and TRBJ2-3; D possibly corresponds to TRBD2 (6 bases). The CDR3 covers 17 residues. Germline CDR1 reads SGHRS; CDR2 reads YFSETQ. Trimming removed 0 bases at V and 1 base at J, with 15 bases between. In DNA, the CDR3 is TGCGCCAGCAGCTTGGAGTGGACTAATCCCCGCACAGATACGCAGTATTTT. Its protein is CASSLEWTNPRTDTQYF.

This rearrangement joins TRBV6-6 to TRBJ2-7; 7 bases match TRBD2. CDR3 length: 14 amino acids. Germline V lookup: CDR1 MNHNY, CDR2 SVGAGI (reference sequence). V gave up 8 bases and J gave up 7 bases; unmatched junction bases: 14. CDR3 DNA: TGTGCCAGCGGCGGGGGAGGAGGGGTTCCAGAGCAGTACTTC. Amino acid sequence: CASGGGGGVPEQYF.

V usage is TRBV29-1 and J usage is TRBJ2-1; no clear D. The V end was cut by 6 bases, the J end by 5 bases, with 8 bases between. The CDR3 length is 11 residues. CDR1 and CDR2 (germline): SQVTM, ANQGSEA. CDR3 in amino acids: CSVFGNNEQFF. Here the CDR3 DNA reads TGCAGCGTATTCGGAAACAATGAGCAGTTCTTC.

The gene calls are TRBV9 and TRBJ2-1, with D perhaps matching TRBD2 (6 bases). Germline lookup yields CDR1 SGDLS and CDR2 YYNGEE. Trimming took 0 bases from V and 8 from J, leaving 12 bases between them. This CDR3 spans 14 amino acids. The CDR3 nucleotides are TGTGCCAGCAGCGTAGCGCCGGGACTCGATGAGCAGTTCTTC. This sequence encodes CASSVAPGLDEQFF. Drawing the rest from reference TRBV9 and TRBJ2-1, the complete variable domain is DSGVTQTPKHLITATGQRVTLRCSPRSGDLSVYWYQQSLDQGLQFLIQYYNGEERAKGNILERFSAQQFPDLHSELNLSSLELGDSALYFCASSVAPGLDEQFFGPGTRLTVL.

The rearrangement joins TRBV6-6 to TRBJ2-4, with a weak D call TRBD1 (6 bases). This CDR3 is 16 amino acids long. Germline CDR1 MNHNY, CDR2 SVGAGI (reference sequence). V was pared by 4 bases and J by 0 bases, with 13 bases between. As DNA, the CDR3 is TGTGCCAGCAGTTCCCGGGACATACTAGCCAAAAACATTCAGTACTTC. It yields the protein CASSSRDILAKNIQYF.